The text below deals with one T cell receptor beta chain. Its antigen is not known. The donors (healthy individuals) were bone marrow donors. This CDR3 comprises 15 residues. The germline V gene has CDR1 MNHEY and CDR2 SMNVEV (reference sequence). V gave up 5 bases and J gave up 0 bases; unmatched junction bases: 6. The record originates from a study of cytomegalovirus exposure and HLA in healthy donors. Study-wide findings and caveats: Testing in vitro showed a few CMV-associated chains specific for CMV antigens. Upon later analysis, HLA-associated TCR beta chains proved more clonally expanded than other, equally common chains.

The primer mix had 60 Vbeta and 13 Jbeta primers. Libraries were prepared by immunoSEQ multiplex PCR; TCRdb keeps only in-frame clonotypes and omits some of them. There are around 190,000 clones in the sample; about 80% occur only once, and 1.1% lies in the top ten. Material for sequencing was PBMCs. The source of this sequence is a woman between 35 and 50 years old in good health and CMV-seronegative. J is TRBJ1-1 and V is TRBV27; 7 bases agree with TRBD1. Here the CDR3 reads CASSQAGTVNTEAFF. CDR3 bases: TGTGCCAGCAGTCAAGCCGGGACAGTGAACACTGAAGCTTTCTTT.